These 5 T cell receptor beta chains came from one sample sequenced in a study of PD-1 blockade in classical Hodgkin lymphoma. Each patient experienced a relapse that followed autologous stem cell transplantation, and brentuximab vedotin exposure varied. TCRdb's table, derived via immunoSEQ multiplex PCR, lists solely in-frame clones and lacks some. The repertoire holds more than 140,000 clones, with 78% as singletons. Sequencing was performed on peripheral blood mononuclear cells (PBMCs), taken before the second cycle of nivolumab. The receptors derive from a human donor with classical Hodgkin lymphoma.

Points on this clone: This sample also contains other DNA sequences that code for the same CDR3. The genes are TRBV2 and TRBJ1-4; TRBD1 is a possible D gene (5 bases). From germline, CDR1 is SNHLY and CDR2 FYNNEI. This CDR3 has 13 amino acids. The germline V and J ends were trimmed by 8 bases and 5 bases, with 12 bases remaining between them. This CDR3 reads CASRGTENEKLFF. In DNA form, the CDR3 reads TGTGCCAGCCGAGGGACCGAGAATGAAAAACTGTTTTTT.

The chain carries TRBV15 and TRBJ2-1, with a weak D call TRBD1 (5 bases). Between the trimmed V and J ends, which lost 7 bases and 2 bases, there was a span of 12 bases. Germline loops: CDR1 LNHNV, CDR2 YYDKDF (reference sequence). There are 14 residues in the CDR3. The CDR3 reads CATNKGQAYNEQFF. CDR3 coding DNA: TGTGCCACCAATAAAGGACAAGCCTACAATGAGCAGTTCTTC.

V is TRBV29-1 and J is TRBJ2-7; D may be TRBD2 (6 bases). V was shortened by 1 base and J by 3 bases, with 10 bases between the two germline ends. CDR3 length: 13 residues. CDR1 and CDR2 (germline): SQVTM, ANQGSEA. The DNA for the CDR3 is TGCAGCGTTGAAGCGGGCGGGGTCTACGAGCAGTACTTC. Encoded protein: CSVEAGGVYEQYF.

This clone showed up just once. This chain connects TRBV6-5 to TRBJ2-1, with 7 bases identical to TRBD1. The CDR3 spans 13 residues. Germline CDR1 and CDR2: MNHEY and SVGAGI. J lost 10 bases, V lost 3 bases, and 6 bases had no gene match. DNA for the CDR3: TGTGCCAGCAGTTATCAAGGGGGCCGCGAGCAGTTCTTC. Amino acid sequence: CASSYQGGREQFF.

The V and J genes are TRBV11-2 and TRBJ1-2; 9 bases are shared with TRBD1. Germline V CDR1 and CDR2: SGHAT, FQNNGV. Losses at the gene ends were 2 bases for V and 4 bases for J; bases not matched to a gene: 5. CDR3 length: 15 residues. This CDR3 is CASSLTTGGGYGYTF. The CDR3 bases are TGTGCCAGCAGCTTAACGACAGGGGGGGGCTATGGCTACACCTTC.